These T cell receptor beta chains were read from a single sample in a study of blood T cell repertoires in COVID-19. Measured with immunoSEQ multiplex PCR; TCRdb has only the in-frame clones, and not every one. The sample lists some 140,000 clones, roughly nine tenths seen once, with less than 0.6% in the top ten. The sequenced sample was peripheral blood. The origin of the receptors is a man aged 50 to 60 with acute or convalescent COVID-19. The CDR3 runs from the conserved cysteine through the conserved F or W. Fields, in order: V gene, D gene, clone size, J gene, CDR3 DNA, CDR3 protein. The D gene is left open where the match is weak. Clone size is not always given. Where it is, it says once, few, many or a class for expanded clones.

TRBV4-1	TRBD1	-	TRBJ2-7	TGCGCCAGCAGCCCCGGGACAGGGGGCGGTTACGAGCAGTACTTC	CASSPGTGGGYEQYF
TRBV27	-	-	TRBJ2-3	TGTGCCAGCAGTTTTCTAGATACGCAGTATTTT	CASSFLDTQYF
TRBV2	TRBD1	once	TRBJ1-2	TGTGCCAGCAGCCCCCCCGGACAGGGGGCGGGCTATGGCTACACCTTC	CASSPPGQGAGYGYTF
TRBV3-1/TRBV3-2	-	-	TRBJ1-5	TGTGCCAGCAGCCAAGATGTCATGAGGGGAGGTCAGCCCCAGCATTTT	CASSQDVMRGGQPQHF
TRBV5-1	TRBD2	-	TRBJ2-5	TGCGCCAGCAGCTTGGCAAGTAGCGGGCCTGGAGAGACCCAGTACTTC	CASSLASSGPGETQYF
TRBV28	-	-	TRBJ2-2	TGTGCCAGCAGTTCCGATGGGGCCGGTAACACCGGGGAGCTGTTTTTT	CASSSDGAGNTGELFF
TRBV27	TRBD1	-	TRBJ1-2	TGTGCCAGCAGCAAGGGACAGCCGTATGGCTACACCTTC	CASSKGQPYGYTF
TRBV7-9	-	-	TRBJ2-3	TGTGCCAGCAGCTTAGCGGTAACGGTTACGCAGTATTTT	CASSLAVTVTQYF
TRBV30	-	-	TRBJ1-6	TGTGCCCGAGGCCCGGGTCCACCCGATTCACCCCTCCACTTT	CARGPGPPDSPLHF
TRBV5-6	-	-	TRBJ1-1	TGTGCCAGCAGCTTGCTTCTGGGGGGATGGACTGAAGCTTTCTTT	CASSLLLGGWTEAFF
TRBV6-5	-	-	TRBJ1-2	TGTGCCAGCACTCTGGGGGGGAGTAACTATGGCTACACCTTC	CASTLGGSNYGYTF
TRBV7-9	TRBD1	-	TRBJ1-2	TGTGCCAGCAGCTTAGCGCATGGACAGGGGGCCTCTGGCTACACCTTC	CASSLAHGQGASGYTF
TRBV9	TRBD2	few	TRBJ2-7	TGTGCCAGCAGCGTAGGGACTAGCCTCCCCTACGAGCAGTACTTC	CASSVGTSLPYEQYF
TRBV7-2	TRBD1	-	TRBJ1-2	TGTGCCAGCAGCTTGGGGACAGATCGCTATGGCTACACCTTC	CASSLGTDRYGYTF
TRBV5-1	TRBD2	-	TRBJ2-1	TGCGCCAGCAGCCCGGGACTAGCGGGAGCTATCGATGAGCAGTTCTTC	CASSPGLAGAIDEQFF
TRBV2	TRBD1	-	TRBJ1-1	TGTGCCATCAACCGCAGGGGGATCTTT	CAINRRGIF
TRBV11-3	-	-	TRBJ2-2	TGTGCCAGCAGCTCAGTGAACACCGGGGAGCTGTTTTTT	CASSSVNTGELFF
TRBV27	-	-	TRBJ2-6	TGTGCCAGCAGTTCCCCCGGGACTGACAACGTCCTGACTTTC	CASSSPGTDNVLTF
TRBV11-1	TRBD1	-	TRBJ1-2	TGTGCCAGCAGCCGAACAGGGGCGGACTATGGCTACACCTTC	CASSRTGADYGYTF
TRBV13	-	-	TRBJ2-1	TGTGCCAGCAGCGGAACCGGGACTTACTCCTACAATGAGCAGTTCTTC	CASSGTGTYSYNEQFF
TRBV27	TRBD1	-	TRBJ1-1	TGTGCCAGCAGTCTGACAGGGGGGGATACTGAAGCTTTCTTT	CASSLTGGDTEAFF
TRBV7-9	-	-	TRBJ1-2	TGTGCCAGCAGCCCGACAGATTACTATGGCTACACCTTC	CASSPTDYYGYTF
TRBV6-5	TRBD1	-	TRBJ2-1	TGTGCCAGCAGGCGGGACAGGGACAATGAGCAGTTCTTC	CASRRDRDNEQFF
TRBV7-2	-	few	TRBJ1-3	TGTGCCAGCAGCTTATGGTCGGTCGGGTCTGGAAACACCATATATTTT	CASSLWSVGSGNTIYF
TRBV30	-	-	TRBJ2-7	TGTGCCTGGGGCAGGGGGGAAACGAGCTCCTACGAGCAGTACTTC	CAWGRGETSSYEQYF
TRBV5-1	TRBD2	-	TRBJ2-1	TGCGCCAGCAGCGGGACTAGCGGGGTCAATGAGCAGTTCTTC	CASSGTSGVNEQFF
TRBV27	-	once	TRBJ2-7	TGTGCCAGCAGCTCCTTTAGCGCGGCGTATGAGCAGTACTTC	CASSSFSAAYEQYF
TRBV27	-	once	TRBJ1-1	TGTGCCAGCAGTCTCAACAGTATCACTGAAGCTTTCTTT	CASSLNSITEAFF
TRBV3-1/TRBV3-2	-	-	TRBJ2-5	TGTGCCAGCAGCCCGGAGGGGAAGGAAGAGACCCAGTACTTC	CASSPEGKEETQYF
TRBV30	TRBD1	-	TRBJ1-6	TGTGCCTGGAGTGCGGGACAGGGATTATCACCCCTCCACTTT	CAWSAGQGLSPLHF
TRBV18	TRBD2	-	TRBJ2-7	TGTGCCAGCTCACCGGGACTAGCGGGGGATTACGAGCAGTACTTC	CASSPGLAGDYEQYF
TRBV4-1	-	-	TRBJ2-1	TGCGCCAGCAGCCAAGCTCCTACTACATACAATGAGCAGTTCTTC	CASSQAPTTYNEQFF
TRBV7-2	-	-	TRBJ2-2	TGTGCCAGCAGCTTACTGCGGACAGCGAACACCGGGGAGCTGTTTTTT	CASSLLRTANTGELFF
TRBV27	TRBD1	-	TRBJ2-7	TGTGCCAGCAGTTTATCGTTTACAGGGGAATACGAGCAGTACTTC	CASSLSFTGEYEQYF
TRBV19	-	once	TRBJ1-1	TGTGCCAGTAGTATAGTCAGGAACACTGAAGCTTTCTTT	CASSIVRNTEAFF
TRBV18	TRBD1	-	TRBJ1-5	TGTGCCAGCTCACCAGCAGGGGGGCCCGGCAATCAGCCCCAGCATTTT	CASSPAGGPGNQPQHF
TRBV6-5	-	-	TRBJ1-1	TGTGCCAGCAGAAAAAACAACGGGGAAACTGAAGCTTTCTTT	CASRKNNGETEAFF
TRBV18	TRBD1	-	TRBJ1-1	TGTGCCAGCAGTCTAACAGGGGGGACTGAAGCTTTCTTT	CASSLTGGTEAFF
TRBV3-1/TRBV3-2	TRBD1	-	TRBJ2-5	TGTGCCAGCAGCCAGATTGGGACAGAAGAGACCCAGTACTTC	CASSQIGTEETQYF
TRBV6-1	-	-	TRBJ1-5	TGTGCCAGCAGTGAAGTGTCCGTAGCCTACAATCAGCCCCAGCATTTT	CASSEVSVAYNQPQHF
TRBV5-6	-	-	TRBJ2-2	TGTGCCAGCAGCTTCGACAGCAACACCGGGGAGCTGTTTTTT	CASSFDSNTGELFF
TRBV6-2/TRBV6-3	-	once	TRBJ1-3	TGTGCCAGCAGTTACCGCAGGGGCTCTGGAAACACCATATATTTT	CASSYRRGSGNTIYF
TRBV28	-	-	TRBJ2-1	TGTGCCAGCAGTACCCGGGACACTAGGAATGAGCAGTTCTTC	CASSTRDTRNEQFF
TRBV12-5	TRBD2	-	TRBJ2-3	TGTGCTAGTGGTCGCTCGGGACTAGCGGGAGATACGCAGTATTTT	CASGRSGLAGDTQYF
TRBV12-3/TRBV12-4	-	-	TRBJ2-2	TGTGCCAGCAGTTTGGGCAGCACCGGGGAGCTGTTTTTT	CASSLGSTGELFF
TRBV28	-	-	TRBJ1-2	TGTGCCAGCAGTTTGTCAGGTCACGAGTATGGCTACACCTTC	CASSLSGHEYGYTF
TRBV9	-	-	TRBJ2-2	TGTGCCAGCAGCCTGAACACCGGGGAGCTGTTTTTT	CASSLNTGELFF
TRBV6-2/TRBV6-3	TRBD1	-	TRBJ1-5	TGTGCCAGCAGTGGCGGACAGGGTTCGCGCAATCAGCCCCAGCATTTT	CASSGGQGSRNQPQHF
TRBV6-5	-	-	TRBJ2-7	TGTGCCAGCAGCCCCACCCACAGCTCCTACGAGCAGTACTTC	CASSPTHSSYEQYF
TRBV15	-	-	TRBJ1-1	TGTGCCACCAGCAGAGCCCGAGGGGGAGAGAACACTGAAGCTTTCTTT	CATSRARGGENTEAFF
TRBV10-3	TRBD1	few	TRBJ2-2	TGTGCCATCAGAGGACAGGGTTTGGGCGGGGAGCTGTTTTTT	CAIRGQGLGGELFF
TRBV28	-	-	TRBJ1-2	TGTGCCAGCAGCAAGGAAACAGGTATATATGGCTACACCTTC	CASSKETGIYGYTF
TRBV18	TRBD2	-	TRBJ2-2	TGTGCCAGCTCACCACCAGCGGGGGACGGGGAGCTGTTTTTT	CASSPPAGDGELFF
TRBV3-1/TRBV3-2	TRBD2	-	TRBJ2-3	TGTGCCAGCAGCCCTACTAGCGGGAGGGCGTCGGGTACGCAGTATTTT	CASSPTSGRASGTQYF
TRBV10-1	TRBD2	-	TRBJ2-3	TGCGCCAGCAGTGAGCGGCGGGAGCCAGATACGCAGTATTTT	CASSERREPDTQYF
TRBV27	-	-	TRBJ1-2	TGTGCCAGCAACCGAGGAGGGCACAACTATGGCTACACCTTC	CASNRGGHNYGYTF
TRBV5-1	-	-	TRBJ2-6	TGCGCCAGCAGCTTGGACGCCAGTCCAACCAACGTCCTGACTTTC	CASSLDASPTNVLTF
TRBV2	-	-	TRBJ2-4	TGTGCCAGCAGTGGTCAGGGGCCCATTCAGTACTTC	CASSGQGPIQYF
TRBV19	-	few	TRBJ1-1	TGTGCCAGTAGTTTCCCGTGGAGTGAGTCTGAAGCTTTCTTT	CASSFPWSESEAFF
TRBV6-2/TRBV6-3	-	-	TRBJ1-2	TGTGCCAGCAGCACACAGGTCGGGCGTGGCTACACCTTC	CASSTQVGRGYTF